The 20 T cell receptor beta chains listed next were all sequenced from one sample in a study of PD-L1 blockade in urothelial cancer. Sequencing was performed with immunoSEQ multiplex PCR; in TCRdb, only in-frame clones are kept and a portion is missing. The data contain 35,000 to 50,000 clones, 81% of them singletons. Here the sequenced sample was PBMCs, taken around atezolizumab (anti-PD-L1) treatment. The receptors come from a man aged 65 to 85 with urothelial cancer.

The chain recombines TRBV28 with TRBJ1-5; D ambiguous. CDR3 length: 12 residues. Germline-derived CDR1 and CDR2 are MDHEN and SYDVKM. Deletions cut 3 bases from V and 5 bases from J, with 5 bases between. The CDR3 DNA sequence: TGTGCCAGCAGTTTCTCTGATCAGCCCCAGCATTTT. This encodes CASSFSDQPQHF.

The genes are TRBV5-8 and TRBJ2-3; D possibly corresponds to TRBD1 (5 bases). The ends were cut back, 4 bases at V and 6 bases at J, with 15 bases in the middle. The length of the CDR3 is 14 residues. Germline CDR1 is SGHTS and CDR2 is YDEGEE. CDR3 nucleotide sequence: TGTGCCAGCAGCGATGGATCTGGGGCGGATACGCAGTATTTT. Translated, it gives CASSDGSGADTQYF.

V and J are TRBV7-2 and TRBJ2-3; TRBD1 is a possible D gene (6 bases). V lost 2 bases, J lost 2 bases, and 17 bases lay in between. The CDR3 runs 17 residues. Germline V gene sequence: CDR1 SGHTA, CDR2 FQGNSA. The DNA of the CDR3 is TGTGCCAGCAGCTTACCACGGGACACAGCTAACACAGATACGCAGTATTTT. Its protein product is CASSLPRDTANTDTQYF.

V usage is TRBV19 and J usage is TRBJ1-2, with 8 nucleotides matching TRBD1. Germline CDR1 is LNHDA and CDR2 is SQIVND (reference sequence). The J segment lost 4 bases and the V segment lost 7 bases, leaving 14 bases of the junction unmatched. The CDR3 has 16 residues. CDR3 sequence reads: CASKKSGQGEFYGYTF. DNA for the CDR3: TGTGCCAGTAAAAAGAGTGGACAGGGAGAATTCTATGGCTACACCTTC.

This chain connects TRBV4-2 to TRBJ2-1; 7 bases match TRBD1. There are 15 residues in the CDR3. Losses at the gene ends were 4 bases for V and 5 bases for J; bases not matched to a gene: 8. CDR1 is LGHNA, CDR2 YNFKEQ, per germline. The CDR3 region has the DNA TGTGCCAGCAGCCCCTACACAGGGGATGACAATGAGCAGTTCTTC. This sequence encodes CASSPYTGDDNEQFF.

The chain joins TRBV28 to TRBJ2-3, with a weak D call TRBD1 (5 bases). Germline CDR1 is MDHEN and CDR2 is SYDVKM. The CDR3 sequence is 13 residues long. V dropped 7 bases and J dropped 0 bases, with 8 bases sitting between them. As DNA, the CDR3 is TGTGCCAGCATCGACAGAAGCACAGATACGCAGTATTTT. It encodes CASIDRSTDTQYF.

The J gene is TRBJ2-3, the V gene TRBV6-1, with 7 nucleotides matching TRBD1. Trimming cost V 4 bases and J 6 bases; bases outside gene matches: 7. The V gene's germline CDR1 is MNHNS and CDR2 SASEGT. CDR3 length: 14 amino acids. In DNA form, the CDR3 reads TGTGCCAGCAGTGGACAGGGTAAAGGGGATACGCAGTATTTT. It codes for CASSGQGKGDTQYF.

This clone was recorded only once. The rearrangement uses TRBV19 and TRBJ1-3, with unresolved D. V was pared by 7 bases and J by 4 bases, with 8 bases between. Germline V gene lookup returns CDR1 LNHDA and CDR2 SQIVND (reference sequence). The length of the CDR3 is 12 residues. The CDR3 spells CASNTSGNTIYF. In nucleotides, the CDR3 is TGTGCCAGTAATACGAGCGGAAACACCATATATTTT.

The chain joins TRBV15 to TRBJ1-2; perhaps TRBD1 as D (6 bases). CDR1 and CDR2 from the germline V gene are LNHNV and YYDKDF (reference sequence). V dropped 0 bases and J dropped 4 bases, with 15 bases sitting between them. This CDR3 has 16 amino acids. CDR3 in amino acids: CATSRDPRGSGYGYTF. In DNA form, the CDR3 reads TGTGCCACCAGCAGAGATCCCAGGGGCTCCGGCTATGGCTACACCTTC.

J is TRBJ2-1 and V is TRBV10-2; D is perhaps TRBD2 (5 bases). V was shortened by 5 bases and J by 12 bases, with 14 bases between the two germline ends. This CDR3 spans 12 amino acids. CDR1 and CDR2 (germline): WSHSY, SAAADI. The CDR3 here is CASSQQLVGQFF. CDR3 coding DNA: TGCGCCAGCAGTCAACAACTAGTAGGGCAGTTCTTC.

The sample holds a few counts of this clone. The CDR3 spells CASSIAGIRIDTQYF. The CDR3 DNA reads TGTGCCAGCAGTATAGCGGGGATACGTATAGATACGCAGTATTTT. The rearrangement joins TRBV6-5 to TRBJ2-3; 8 bases map to TRBD2. Germline loops: CDR1 MNHEY, CDR2 SVGAGI. This CDR3 is 15 amino acids long. V lost 5 bases, J lost 5 bases, and 9 bases stayed unmatched.

J is TRBJ2-1 and V is TRBV19, with 10 nucleotides matching TRBD2. This CDR3 contains 16 residues. After removal of 3 bases from V and 5 bases from J, the junction contained 7 bases not matched to a gene. Germline V CDR1 and CDR2: LNHDA, SQIVND (reference sequence). The CDR3 nucleotides are TGTGCCAGTAGTATGTCTAGCGGGAGTTTGGACAATGAGCAGTTCTTC. Translated, it gives CASSMSSGSLDNEQFF.

The chain combines TRBV10-3 with TRBJ1-3, with TRBD1 matching 9 bases. Germline CDR1 reads ENHRY; CDR2 reads SYGVKD. Trimming at V came to 10 bases and at J to 1 base, leaving 8 bases not matched to a gene. The CDR3 consists of 15 residues. CDR3 DNA sequence: TGTGCCACCAACCGGGACAGGGCGTCTGGAAACACCATATATTTT. Its protein product is CATNRDRASGNTIYF.

This clone was counted a single time. J is TRBJ2-7 and V is TRBV28, with TRBD1 matching 10 bases. J lost 6 bases, V lost 5 bases, and 7 bases had no gene match. The CDR3 length is 14 residues. Looked up from germline, CDR1 is MDHEN and CDR2 is SYDVKM. The CDR3 loop reads CASSRTGGNFEQYF. In nucleotides, the CDR3 is TGTGCCAGCAGTCGGACAGGGGGTAATTTCGAGCAGTACTTC.

This chain links TRBV13 with TRBJ1-4, with 8 bases lining up with TRBD1. Germline V lookup: CDR1 PRHDT, CDR2 FYEKMQ (reference sequence). After removal of 4 bases from V and 3 bases from J, the junction contained 4 bases not matched to a gene. The CDR3 totals 15 residues. CDR3 coding DNA: TGTGCCAGCAGCTCGCAGGGGGCACCTAATGAAAAACTGTTTTTT. The encoded protein is CASSSQGAPNEKLFF.

The V call is TRBV7-6, the J call TRBJ1-1; TRBD1 matches at 9 bases. CDR3 length: 17 amino acids. Per germline, CDR1 SGHVS and CDR2 FNYEAQ. The V and J ends lost 5 bases and 1 base, in that order; junction bases with no gene match: 11. The CDR3 DNA is TGTGCCAGCAGCGATAGCTGGGACAGGGTGACGAACACTGAAGCTTTCTTT. Amino acids: CASSDSWDRVTNTEAFF. The full variable domain, with the rest looked up from reference TRBV7-6 and TRBJ1-1, is GAGVSQSPRYKVTKRGQDVALRCDPISGHVSLYWYRQALGQGPEFLTYFNYEAQQDKSGLPNDRFSAERPEGSISTLTIQRTEQRDSAMYRCASSDSWDRVTNTEAFFGQGTRLTVV.

A single count supports this clone. V usage is TRBV21-1 and J usage is TRBJ1-2; TRBD1, the D gene given by the table, was not confirmed from the DNA. TRBV21-1 is shown as a pseudogene. This CDR3 is built from 14 residues. The CDR3 sequence: CASSTFTGLYGYTF. In DNA, the CDR3 is TGTGCCAGCAGCACTTTTACAGGTCTCTATGGCTACACCTTC.

The gene calls are TRBV6-5 and TRBJ2-1; the match to TRBD2 covers 8 bases. The CDR3 is made up of 14 amino acids. The V gene's germline CDR1 is MNHEY and CDR2 SVGAGI. Trimming at V came to 5 bases and at J to 10 bases, leaving 10 bases not matched to a gene. This CDR3 reads CASSLAGPLREQFF. CDR3 nucleotides: TGTGCCAGCAGTCTAGCGGGTCCTTTGCGCGAGCAGTTCTTC.

The gene calls are TRBV28 and TRBJ2-2, with 11 positions matching TRBD2. The CDR3 has 14 residues. V trimming: 8 bases; J trimming: 5 bases; junction bases outside the gene matches: 4. Germline CDR1 is MDHEN and CDR2 is SYDVKM. The DNA of the CDR3 is TGTGCCAGCTTGGGACTAGCGGTGACCGGGGAGCTGTTTTTT. Residues: CASLGLAVTGELFF.

This sequence joins TRBV9 and TRBJ1-1; tentative D call: TRBD1 (5 bases). Germline CDR1 SGDLS, CDR2 YYNGEE. The CDR3 runs to 17 residues. Between the trimmed V and J ends, which lost 5 bases and 5 bases, there was a span of 25 bases. CDR3 nucleotides: TGTGCCAGCAGTCCCGCCGGGGGGAGGGGTCTTCAGACTGAAGCTTTCTTT. Translating gives CASSPAGGRGLQTEAFF.